These T cell receptor beta chains were read from a single sample in a study of vaccination and CD4 T cells after COVID-19. Antigen specificity for these receptors is unknown. TCRdb ran MiXCR on the PCR reads and lists one entry per CDR3 protein. This table has about 30,000 distinct CDR3 sequences, 36% appearing once. The sample here was CD4+ T cells from blood, cultured in vitro, taken about 7 months after SARS-CoV-2 vaccination. All receptors come from a human donor who had recovered from COVID-19. CDR3s include the opening cysteine and the closing phenylalanine or tryptophan. The D gene is left open where the match is weak. For some rows the clone size is stated as once, few or many, or as a class when expanded; others skip it.

D gene: TRBD2
J gene: TRBJ2-3
V gene: TRBV7-9
clone size: NA
CDR3 DNA: TGTGCCAGCAGCTACCCCTCGGGGGGGGGCACAGATACGCAGTATTTT
CDR3 protein: CASSYPSGGGTDTQYF

D gene: TRBD2
J gene: TRBJ2-1
V gene: TRBV20-1
clone size: NA
CDR3 DNA: TGCAGTGCTAGAGTAGCGGGGGGGAACAATGAGCAGTTCTTC
CDR3 protein: CSARVAGGNNEQFF

D gene: NA
J gene: TRBJ1-5
V gene: TRBV5-6
clone size: NA
CDR3 DNA: TGTGCCAGCAGCTTGGGGGGGCGCAATCAGCCCCAGCATTTT
CDR3 protein: CASSLGGRNQPQHF

D gene: NA
J gene: TRBJ1-1
V gene: TRBV28
clone size: NA
CDR3 DNA: TGTGCCAGCAGTTTAAGGGGACGAACTGAAGCTTTCTTT
CDR3 protein: CASSLRGRTEAFF

D gene: NA
J gene: TRBJ1-5
V gene: TRBV7-8
clone size: NA
CDR3 DNA: TGTGCCAGCAGCTTACGTCTCCCGGACAGTAACCGGGATCAGCCCCAGCATTTT
CDR3 protein: CASSLRLPDSNRDQPQHF

D gene: NA
J gene: TRBJ1-1
V gene: TRBV14
clone size: NA
CDR3 DNA: TGTGCCAGCAGCCAAGTGAGCGGGGGCGGCACTGAAGCTTTCTTT
CDR3 protein: CASSQVSGGGTEAFF

D gene: NA
J gene: TRBJ1-3
V gene: TRBV20-1
clone size: NA
CDR3 DNA: TGCAGTGCCCTAGTAAGCTCTGGAAACACCATATATTTT
CDR3 protein: CSALVSSGNTIYF

D gene: TRBD1
J gene: TRBJ1-2
V gene: TRBV28
clone size: NA
CDR3 DNA: TGTGCCAGCCAAATCGGGACAGACTATGGCTACACCTTC
CDR3 protein: CASQIGTDYGYTF

D gene: NA
J gene: TRBJ2-3
V gene: TRBV7-9
clone size: few
CDR3 DNA: TGTGCCAGCAGCACCCTTAGTTGGCGTAGCACAGATACGCAGTATTTT
CDR3 protein: CASSTLSWRSTDTQYF

D gene: TRBD2
J gene: TRBJ2-5
V gene: TRBV20-1
clone size: NA
CDR3 DNA: TGCAGTGCTAGAGATCTACGGGGGGGGGAGACCCAGTACTTC
CDR3 protein: CSARDLRGGETQYF

D gene: NA
J gene: TRBJ1-1
V gene: TRBV6-1
clone size: NA
CDR3 DNA: TGTGCCAGCAGTACCGGGACTGAAGGCTGGGGGACTGAAGCTTTCTTT
CDR3 protein: CASSTGTEGWGTEAFF

D gene: NA
J gene: TRBJ2-4
V gene: TRBV6-1
clone size: NA
CDR3 DNA: TGTGCCAGCAGTGACCCTCGTTCGGGGGGCAAAAAAAACATTCAGTACTTC
CDR3 protein: CASSDPRSGGKKNIQYF

D gene: TRBD2
J gene: TRBJ2-1
V gene: TRBV24-1
clone size: few
CDR3 DNA: TGTGCCACCAGTGCTAGCGGATCCTACAATGAGCAGTTCTTC
CDR3 protein: CATSASGSYNEQFF

D gene: NA
J gene: TRBJ1-1
V gene: TRBV28
clone size: NA
CDR3 DNA: TGTGCCAGCAGTTTAATGGTGACTGAAGCTTTCTTT
CDR3 protein: CASSLMVTEAFF

D gene: NA
J gene: TRBJ1-2
V gene: TRBV19
clone size: NA
CDR3 DNA: TGTGCCGGAGCAGGCGTCGGTGGCTACACCTTC
CDR3 protein: CAGAGVGGYTF

D gene: TRBD1
J gene: TRBJ1-1
V gene: TRBV19
clone size: few
CDR3 DNA: TGTGCCAGTAGTCTATGGACAGGTAGGGAGAACACTGAAGCTTTCTTT
CDR3 protein: CASSLWTGRENTEAFF

D gene: TRBD2
J gene: TRBJ2-3
V gene: TRBV7-9
clone size: NA
CDR3 DNA: TGTGCCAGCAGCTCTCGCGGGACTAGAGAGGGTACGCAGTATTTT
CDR3 protein: CASSSRGTREGTQYF

D gene: TRBD1
J gene: TRBJ1-6
V gene: TRBV7-3
clone size: medium-sized
CDR3 DNA: TGTGCCAGCAGCTTCCGACAGGGAGGAGGACCCCTCCACTTT
CDR3 protein: CASSFRQGGGPLHF

D gene: TRBD2
J gene: TRBJ2-2
V gene: TRBV7-2
clone size: NA
CDR3 DNA: TGTGCCAGCAGCCAGGGACTAGCGGGATGGTACACCGGGGAGCTGTTTTTT
CDR3 protein: CASSQGLAGWYTGELFF

D gene: NA
J gene: TRBJ2-7
V gene: TRBV5-6
clone size: NA
CDR3 DNA: TGTGCCAGCAGCTTGTTGAGTGGAGGACCCACCTACGAGCAGTACTTC
CDR3 protein: CASSLLSGGPTYEQYF

D gene: TRBD2
J gene: TRBJ2-5
V gene: TRBV24-1
clone size: few
CDR3 DNA: TGTGCCACCAGTGATCCGGGGGGGACCCAGTACTTC
CDR3 protein: CATSDPGGTQYF

D gene: NA
J gene: TRBJ1-6
V gene: TRBV7-3
clone size: NA
CDR3 DNA: TGTGCCAGCAGCTTAACTGGGGCTAGATCACCCCTCCACTTT
CDR3 protein: CASSLTGARSPLHF

D gene: NA
J gene: TRBJ1-6
V gene: TRBV20-1
clone size: few
CDR3 DNA: TGCAGTGCAAGGGAGGAATATAATTCACCCCTCCACTTT
CDR3 protein: CSAREEYNSPLHF

D gene: NA
J gene: TRBJ2-1
V gene: TRBV7-9
clone size: NA
CDR3 DNA: TGTGCCAGCAGCTTAGCGGGAGGATACAATGAGCAGTTCTTC
CDR3 protein: CASSLAGGYNEQFF